This T cell receptor beta chain was captured by sequencing in a study of blood T cells in healthy people across ages. Losses at the gene ends were 3 bases for V and 0 bases for J; bases not matched to a gene: 1. The CDR3 length is 15 residues. Per the germline V gene, CDR1 is MNHEY and CDR2 is SMNVEV (reference sequence). In each sample, at least 6.5 million PBMCs were isolated. Total RNA amounts of at least 5 micrograms were extracted per sample. Study-level results: The fall in TCR beta diversity per million T cells was roughly linear with age.

Concerning this clonotype itself: Its antigen remains unknown.

Primers used in a second PCR of roughly 6 to 11 cycles were a sample-barcoded 5' primer and a J-beta primer mix. From the 5' RACE reads, TCRdb called clonotypes with MiXCR, one entry per CDR3 protein. Counted here are 1.2 million to 1.5 million distinct CDR3 sequences, 42% occurring once; the ten biggest clones make up 7% to 9%. The sequencing input was blood. The genes are TRBV27 and TRBJ2-1; 8 bases line up with TRBD1. The source is a woman between 18 and 29 years old in good health. CDR3 sequence (DNA): TGTGCCAGCAGTTTCGGACAGGGCTCCTACAATGAGCAGTTCTTC. It yields the protein CASSFGQGSYNEQFF.